This T cell receptor (beta chain) was sequenced in a study of blood T cell repertoires in COVID-19. In the study overall: Researchers got acute and convalescent COVID-19 samples from the United States, Italy and Spain. Nucleic acid was either cDNA or gDNA, and it came from T cells, B-cell-depleted T cells, or PBMCs.

The CDR3 loop spans 16 amino acids. Germline loops: CDR1 MNHEY, CDR2 SMNVEV (reference sequence). Trimming shortened V by 5 bases and J by 4 bases, and 20 bases separated the two germline ends. In the authors' methods: Nucleated cell number was recorded as an estimate derived from reference gene primer amplification. Profiled with immunoSEQ multiplex PCR; TCRdb holds only in-frame clones, not every one. V and J calls and clone size are those listed in that table; D and trimming were worked out from the DNA. The data hold fewer than 250,000 clones, with around 89% observed a single time. V usage is TRBV27 and J usage is TRBJ1-1, with a possible D match to TRBD1 (6 bases). The clonotype comes from a man between 70 and 80 years old with acute or convalescent COVID-19. The sequenced sample consisted of peripheral blood. DNA for the CDR3: TGTGCCAGCAGTCGAAAGACCGGGACAAGAGGCACTGAAGCTTTCTTT. Translation gives CASSRKTGTRGTEAFF.